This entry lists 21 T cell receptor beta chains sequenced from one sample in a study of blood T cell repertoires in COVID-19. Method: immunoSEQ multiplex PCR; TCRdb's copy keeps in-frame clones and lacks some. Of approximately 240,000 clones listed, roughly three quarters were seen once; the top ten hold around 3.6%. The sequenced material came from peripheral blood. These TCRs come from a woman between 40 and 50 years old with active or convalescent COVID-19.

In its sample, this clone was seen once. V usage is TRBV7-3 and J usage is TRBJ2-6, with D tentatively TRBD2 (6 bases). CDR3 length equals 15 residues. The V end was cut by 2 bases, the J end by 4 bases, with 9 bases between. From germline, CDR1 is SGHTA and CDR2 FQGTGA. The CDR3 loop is CASSLLGLGANVLTF. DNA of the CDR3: TGTGCCAGCAGCTTACTGGGACTGGGGGCCAACGTCCTGACTTTC.

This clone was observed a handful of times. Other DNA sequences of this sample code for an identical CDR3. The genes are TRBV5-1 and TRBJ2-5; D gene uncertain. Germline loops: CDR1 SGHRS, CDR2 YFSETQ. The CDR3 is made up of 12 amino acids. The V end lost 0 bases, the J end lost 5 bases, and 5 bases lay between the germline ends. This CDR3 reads CASSLAGETQYF. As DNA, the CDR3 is TGCGCCAGCAGCTTGGCCGGGGAGACCCAGTACTTC.

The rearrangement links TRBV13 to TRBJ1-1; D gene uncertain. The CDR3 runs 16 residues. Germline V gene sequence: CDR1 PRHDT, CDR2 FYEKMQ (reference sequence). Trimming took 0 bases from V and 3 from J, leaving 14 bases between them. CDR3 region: CASSLGLGLGDTEAFF. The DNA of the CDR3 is TGTGCCAGCAGCTTAGGCCTCGGCCTGGGCGACACTGAAGCTTTCTTT.

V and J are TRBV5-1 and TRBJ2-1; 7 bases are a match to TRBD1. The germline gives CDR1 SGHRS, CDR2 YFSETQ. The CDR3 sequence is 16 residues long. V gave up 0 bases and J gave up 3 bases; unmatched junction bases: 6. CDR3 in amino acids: CASSLVGDSFYNEQFF. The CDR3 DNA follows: TGCGCCAGCAGCTTGGTGGGGGACAGTTTCTACAATGAGCAGTTCTTC.

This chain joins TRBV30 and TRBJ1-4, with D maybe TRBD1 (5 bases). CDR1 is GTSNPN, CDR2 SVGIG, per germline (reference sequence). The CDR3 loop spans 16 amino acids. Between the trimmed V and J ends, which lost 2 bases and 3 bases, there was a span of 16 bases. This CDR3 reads CAWSPGLAYSNEKLFF. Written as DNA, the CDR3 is TGTGCCTGGAGTCCGGGACTAGCTTATTCTAATGAAAAACTGTTTTTT.

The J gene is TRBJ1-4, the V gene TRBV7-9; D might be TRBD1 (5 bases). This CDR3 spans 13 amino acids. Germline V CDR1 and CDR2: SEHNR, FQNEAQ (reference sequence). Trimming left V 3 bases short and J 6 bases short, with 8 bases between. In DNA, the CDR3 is TGTGCCAGCAGCTTCCAGGGTTATGAAAAACTGTTTTTT. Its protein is CASSFQGYEKLFF.

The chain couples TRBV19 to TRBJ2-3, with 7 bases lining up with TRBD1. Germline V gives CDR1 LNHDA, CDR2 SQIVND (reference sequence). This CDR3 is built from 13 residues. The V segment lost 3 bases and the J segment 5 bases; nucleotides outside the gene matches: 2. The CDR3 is CASSIRGQDTQYF. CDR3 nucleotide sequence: TGTGCCAGTAGTATTAGGGGGCAAGATACGCAGTATTTT.

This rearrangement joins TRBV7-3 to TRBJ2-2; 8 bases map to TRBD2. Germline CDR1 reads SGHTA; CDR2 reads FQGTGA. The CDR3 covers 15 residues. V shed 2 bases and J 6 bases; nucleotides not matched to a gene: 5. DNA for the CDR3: TGTGCCAGCAGCTTAGTAGCGGGGAAGCCCGGGGAGCTGTTTTTT. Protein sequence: CASSLVAGKPGELFF.

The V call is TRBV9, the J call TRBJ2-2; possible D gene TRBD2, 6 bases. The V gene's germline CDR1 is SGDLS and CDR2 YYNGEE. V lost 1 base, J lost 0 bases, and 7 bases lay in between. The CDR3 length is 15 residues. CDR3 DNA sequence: TGTGCCAGCAGCGTAACTAGCCCGAACACCGGGGAGCTGTTTTTT. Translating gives CASSVTSPNTGELFF.

The CDR3, as DNA: TGTGCCAGCAGCATCTACCCCTGGGCAGGGGGGACAGATACGCAGTATTTT. Its translation is CASSIYPWAGGTDTQYF. The chain recombines TRBV7-9 with TRBJ2-3, with TRBD1 as a possible D gene (7 bases). Trimming took off 5 bases at V and 3 bases at J, with 21 bases between the two ends. There are 17 residues in the CDR3. Germline CDR1 SEHNR, CDR2 FQNEAQ (reference sequence). Full variable domain (outside the CDR3, taken from reference TRBV7-9 and TRBJ2-3): DTGVSQNPRHKITKRGQNVTFRCDPISEHNRLYWYRQTLGQGPEFLTYFQNEAQLEKSRLLSDRFSAERPKGSFSTLEIQRTEQGDSAMYLCASSIYPWAGGTDTQYFGPGTRLTVL.

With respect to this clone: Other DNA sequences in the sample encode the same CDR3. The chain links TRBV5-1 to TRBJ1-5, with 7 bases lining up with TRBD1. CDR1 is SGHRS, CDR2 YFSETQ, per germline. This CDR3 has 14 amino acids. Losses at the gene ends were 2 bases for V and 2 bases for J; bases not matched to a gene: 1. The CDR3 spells CASSFGQGNQPQHF. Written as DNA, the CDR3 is TGCGCCAGCAGCTTCGGACAGGGCAATCAGCCCCAGCATTTT.

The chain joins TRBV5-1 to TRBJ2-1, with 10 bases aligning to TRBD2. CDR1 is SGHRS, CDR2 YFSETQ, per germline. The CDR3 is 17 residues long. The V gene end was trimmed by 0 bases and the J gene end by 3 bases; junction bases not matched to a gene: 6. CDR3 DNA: TGCGCCAGCAGCTTGGGCCTTACTAGCGGGGTCTACAATGAGCAGTTCTTC. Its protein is CASSLGLTSGVYNEQFF.

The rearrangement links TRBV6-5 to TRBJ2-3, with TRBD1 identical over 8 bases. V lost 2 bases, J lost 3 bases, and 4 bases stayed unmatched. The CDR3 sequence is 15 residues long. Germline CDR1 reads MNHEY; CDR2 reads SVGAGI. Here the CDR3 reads CASSYQGARTDTQYF. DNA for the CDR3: TGTGCCAGCAGTTACCAGGGGGCTCGGACAGATACGCAGTATTTT.

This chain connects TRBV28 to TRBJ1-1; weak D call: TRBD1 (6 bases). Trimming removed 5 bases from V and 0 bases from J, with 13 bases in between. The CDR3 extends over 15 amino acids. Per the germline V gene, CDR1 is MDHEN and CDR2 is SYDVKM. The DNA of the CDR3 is TGTGCCAGCAGTCCCCGGACAGATGTGAACACTGAAGCTTTCTTT. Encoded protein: CASSPRTDVNTEAFF.

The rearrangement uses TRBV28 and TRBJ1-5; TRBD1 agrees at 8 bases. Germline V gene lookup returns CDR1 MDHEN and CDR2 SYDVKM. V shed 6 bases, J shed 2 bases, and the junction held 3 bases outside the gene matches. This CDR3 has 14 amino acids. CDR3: CASRWGQGNQPQHF. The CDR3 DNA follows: TGTGCCAGCAGGTGGGGACAGGGCAATCAGCCCCAGCATTTT. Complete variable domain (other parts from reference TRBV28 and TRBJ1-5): DVKVTQSSRYLVKRTGEKVFLECVQDMDHENMFWYRQDPGLGLRLIYFSYDVKMKEKGDIPEGYSVSREKKERFSLILESASTNQTSMYLCASRWGQGNQPQHFGDGTRLSIL.

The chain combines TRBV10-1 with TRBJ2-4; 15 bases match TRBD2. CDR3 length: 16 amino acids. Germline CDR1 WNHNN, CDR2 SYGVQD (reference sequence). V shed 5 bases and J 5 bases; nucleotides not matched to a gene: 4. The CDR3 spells CASSSGLAGGQNIQYF. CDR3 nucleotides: TGCGCCAGCAGTTCAGGACTAGCGGGGGGGCAAAACATTCAGTACTTC.

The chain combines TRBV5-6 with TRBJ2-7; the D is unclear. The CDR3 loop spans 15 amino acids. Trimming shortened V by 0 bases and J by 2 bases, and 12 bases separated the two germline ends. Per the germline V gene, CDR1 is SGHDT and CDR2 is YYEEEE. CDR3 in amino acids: CASSLGTYPTYEQYV. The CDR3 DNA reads TGTGCCAGCAGCTTGGGTACCTACCCCACCTACGAGCAGTACGTC.

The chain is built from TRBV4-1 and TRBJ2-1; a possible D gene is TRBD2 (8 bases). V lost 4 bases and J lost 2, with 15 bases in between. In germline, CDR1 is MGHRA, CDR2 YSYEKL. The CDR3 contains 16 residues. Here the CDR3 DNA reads TGCGCCAGCAGCCCAGGGGGTAGCGGGGCCTACAATGAGCAGTTCTTC. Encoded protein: CASSPGGSGAYNEQFF.

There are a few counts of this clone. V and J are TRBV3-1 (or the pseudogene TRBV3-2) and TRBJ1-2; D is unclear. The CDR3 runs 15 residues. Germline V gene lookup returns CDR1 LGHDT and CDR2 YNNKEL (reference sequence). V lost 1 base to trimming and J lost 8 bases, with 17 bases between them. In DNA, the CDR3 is TGTGCCAGCAGCCAAGTTCAGCGAGGGAGAGGAGGCTACACCTTC. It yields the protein CASSQVQRGRGGYTF.

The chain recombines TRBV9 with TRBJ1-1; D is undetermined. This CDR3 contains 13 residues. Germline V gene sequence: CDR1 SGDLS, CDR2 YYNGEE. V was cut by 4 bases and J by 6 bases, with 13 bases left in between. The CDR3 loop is CASSLRPGAEAFF. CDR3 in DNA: TGTGCCAGCAGCCTTAGACCCGGGGCTGAAGCTTTCTTT.

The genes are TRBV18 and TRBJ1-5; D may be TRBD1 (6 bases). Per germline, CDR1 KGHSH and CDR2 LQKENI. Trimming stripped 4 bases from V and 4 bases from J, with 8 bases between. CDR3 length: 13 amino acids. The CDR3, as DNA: TGTGCCAGCTCACGGACAGAGAATCAGCCCCAGCATTTT. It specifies CASSRTENQPQHF.